A selection of T cell receptor beta chains follows, all from one sample in a study of Ad26.COV2.S vaccination and SARS-CoV-2 variants. Produced via immunoSEQ multiplex PCR; TCRdb's table is partial and in-frame only. The data show 400,000 to 450,000 clones, 75% to 95% seen once. This specimen was peripheral blood, taken in a trial of Ad26.COV2.S vaccine versus placebo. These receptors originate from a person aged 18 to 59 who received the Ad26.COV2.S COVID-19 vaccine or a placebo. CDR3s include the opening cysteine and the closing phenylalanine or tryptophan. Each record gives: J gene, D gene, V gene, CDR3 protein. The D gene is left open where the match is weak.

TRBJ1-5	NA	TRBV6-5	CASSYRLGEAQHF
TRBJ1-2	NA	TRBV2	CASKDEGYGYTF
TRBJ1-5	TRBD1	TRBV28	CASSTEGQGISPQHF
TRBJ2-1	TRBD2	TRBV10-1	CASKSSGAGGPWGYNEQFF
TRBJ1-2	NA	TRBV6-5	CASGISSAAFYGYTF
TRBJ1-1	NA	TRBV2	CASGSQGNTEAFF
TRBJ2-7	TRBD1	TRBV4-3	CASSHSYGQVYEQYF
TRBJ1-1	NA	TRBV19	CASSNDIGQNTEAFF
TRBJ2-7	NA	TRBV2	CASQPVSSYEQYF
TRBJ2-3	NA	TRBV13	CASSWSVSGTSQGSVQYF
TRBJ2-2	TRBD2	TRBV28	CASKSGRAFSGELFF
TRBJ2-1	NA	TRBV27	CASSSLGRPPEQFF
TRBJ2-7	NA	TRBV5-6	CASSQAVSSYEQYF
TRBJ2-1	TRBD1	TRBV6-5	CASRVTGPENEQFF
TRBJ2-7	TRBD1	TRBV18	CASSPLYRDSSYEQYF
TRBJ2-2	NA	TRBV2	CASSPHRADTGELFF
TRBJ2-1	NA	TRBV6-5	CASSYLYRTSGDEQFF
TRBJ2-7	NA	TRBV5-5	CASSWGPETSYEQYF
TRBJ2-3	TRBD2	TRBV11-3	CASSLGGGGSTDTQYF
TRBJ1-5	NA	TRBV6-6	CASSQLGGNQPQHF
TRBJ2-7	TRBD1	TRBV5-1	CASSLSGTGLYEQYF
TRBJ1-2	NA	TRBV5-4	CASSSGPIQGIYGYTF
TRBJ2-1	NA	TRBV7-2	CASSLPTNRKNEQFF
TRBJ1-5	NA	TRBV6-1	CASSDVGGRSNQPQHF
TRBJ2-3	TRBD2	TRBV7-2	CASSLAGGPTDTQYF
TRBJ2-7	TRBD2	TRBV11-3	CASSLAHGGTYEQYF
TRBJ2-7	NA	TRBV6-2/TRBV6-3	CASRYPSDSSYEQYF
TRBJ1-1	NA	TRBV30	CASRVLVEAFF
TRBJ2-1	NA	TRBV7-9	CASSLAFNEQFF
TRBJ2-7	NA	TRBV29-1	CSVEGTSYEQYF
TRBJ2-7	TRBD2	TRBV7-8	CASSRTRDYEQYF
TRBJ2-7	TRBD1	TRBV18	CASSPADRGTYEQYF
TRBJ1-1	NA	TRBV27	CASSFRPVTEAFF
TRBJ2-7	TRBD2	TRBV6-2/TRBV6-3	CASSSPRLAGVGEQYF
TRBJ2-3	NA	TRBV12-5	CASGRNSITDTQYF
TRBJ1-2	NA	TRBV6-6	CASSYGQGGYGYTF
TRBJ1-4	NA	TRBV15	CATSRDTNPLTEKLFF
TRBJ1-5	NA	TRBV2	CASGRQNQPQHF
TRBJ2-7	TRBD2	TRBV4-3	CASSQGLRLAYEQYF
TRBJ1-1	NA	TRBV11-2	CASSSKQGSSEAFF
TRBJ1-5	TRBD1	TRBV27	CASSLEGARNQPQHF
TRBJ1-1	TRBD1	TRBV5-1	CASSLEGASTEAFF
TRBJ2-1	TRBD2	TRBV18	CASSPPWTSGYNEQFF
TRBJ2-1	NA	TRBV15	CATSSPPGPRVANEQFF
TRBJ1-3	NA	TRBV6-5	CASSYQARGNTIYF
TRBJ1-1	TRBD1	TRBV28	CASSGGDRGRNTEAFF
TRBJ2-1	TRBD1	TRBV18	CASSPGQARYNEQFF
TRBJ2-7	TRBD1	TRBV7-6	CASSLSGTGSSYEQYF
TRBJ1-1	NA	TRBV5-1	CASSLVSITQEAFF
TRBJ2-7	NA	TRBV6-2/TRBV6-3	CASSSSTYEQYF